The 14 T cell receptor beta chains presented below share a single source sample, sequenced in a study of PD-1 blockade in classical Hodgkin lymphoma. Measured with immunoSEQ multiplex PCR; TCRdb has only the in-frame clones, and not every one. Counted here are under 20,000 clones, 75% to 90% occurring once; the ten biggest clones make up 3.5% to 5%. This sample's time point: newly diagnosed, previously untreated cHL patient sample. The material sequenced was peripheral blood mononuclear cells (PBMCs). Source of these receptors: a human donor with classical Hodgkin lymphoma.

The V gene is TRBV7-2, the J gene TRBJ2-5, with D unresolved. Germline CDR1 reads SGHTA; CDR2 reads FQGNSA. This CDR3 has 11 amino acids. V lost 5 bases and J lost 14, with 15 bases in between. This CDR3 reads CASSPSWRLYF. For the CDR3, the DNA is TGTGCCAGCAGCCCGTCGTGGCGGCTCTACTTC.

This chain links TRBV6-1 with TRBJ2-6; D is unclear. V lost 6 bases and J 0 bases, leaving 9 bases between the germline ends. The CDR3 has 15 residues. From germline, CDR1 is MNHNS and CDR2 SASEGT. This chain's CDR3 is CASSQILSGANVLTF. For the CDR3, the DNA is TGTGCCAGCAGCCAGATTCTCTCTGGGGCCAACGTCCTGACTTTC.

This chain links TRBV7-9 with TRBJ1-2, with 7 bases identical to TRBD1. CDR3 length: 17 amino acids. Germline trimming cut 2 bases from V and 0 bases from J; bases unmatched to any gene: 9. Germline loops: CDR1 SEHNR, CDR2 FQNEAQ (reference sequence). In DNA, the CDR3 is TGTGCCAGCAGCTTACTCTGGACAGGCGGGACTAACTATGGCTACACCTTC. Amino acid sequence: CASSLLWTGGTNYGYTF.

V gene TRBV30 combines with J gene TRBJ1-1, with D hard to call. V was clipped by 4 bases and J by 3 bases, with 12 bases between them. The V gene's germline CDR1 is GTSNPN and CDR2 SVGIG (reference sequence). CDR3 length equals 13 residues. CDR3 residues: CAWNIYPYTEAFF. The CDR3, as DNA: TGTGCCTGGAATATATATCCGTACACTGAAGCTTTCTTT.

This CDR3 is CASSSGLAGGRDTQYF. The CDR3 DNA reads as TGTGCCAGCAGTTCGGGACTAGCGGGAGGAAGGGATACGCAGTATTTT. This sequence joins TRBV6-5 and TRBJ2-3; 15 nucleotides agree with TRBD2. The junction had 5 bases not matched to a gene; V was cut back by 4 bases and J by 6 bases. The CDR3 consists of 16 residues. The V gene's germline CDR1 is MNHEY and CDR2 SVGAGI.

This chain connects TRBV6-6 to TRBJ2-1, with 8 bases that match TRBD2. The germline V gene has CDR1 MNHNY and CDR2 SVGAGI (reference sequence). CDR3 size: 16 residues. V lost 7 bases and J lost 6; bases outside the gene matches: 14. CDR3 coding DNA: TGTGCCAGCATTAACGAGGGGAGCGGGAGTGGCAATGAGCAGTTCTTC. Its translation: CASINEGSGSGNEQFF.

The V call is TRBV2, the J call TRBJ1-4; 7 positions agree with TRBD1. Per germline, CDR1 SNHLY and CDR2 FYNNEI. The CDR3 is 14 amino acids. Losses at the gene ends were 7 bases for V and 5 bases for J; bases not matched to a gene: 7. In DNA form, the CDR3 reads TGTGCCAGCAATAGACAGGGAGGGAATGAAAAACTGTTTTTT. It is translated as CASNRQGGNEKLFF.

The chain recombines TRBV6-4 with TRBJ2-1; D might be TRBD2 (5 bases). Germline-derived CDR1 and CDR2 are MRHNA and SNTAGT. V was shortened by 6 bases and J by 3 bases, with 9 bases between the two germline ends. CDR3 size: 13 residues. For the CDR3, the DNA is TGTGCCAGCAGCGAGGGAGACTACAATGAGCAGTTCTTC. Translating it yields CASSEGDYNEQFF.

V usage is TRBV7-9 and J usage is TRBJ2-7; no clear D. The CDR3 extends over 13 amino acids. Germline CDR1 SEHNR, CDR2 FQNEAQ (reference sequence). Trimming removed 0 bases at V and 4 bases at J, with 7 bases between. The CDR3 DNA reads TGTGCCAGCAGCTTAGCTGCCGCTTACGAGCAGTACTTC. This gives the protein CASSLAAAYEQYF.

This chain uses TRBV9 with TRBJ1-4, with D possibly being TRBD1 (6 bases). The V end was cut by 10 bases, the J end by 7 bases, with 17 bases between. This CDR3 has 13 amino acids. Germline lookup yields CDR1 SGDLS and CDR2 YYNGEE. Here the CDR3 reads CASCGGGCEKLFF. The CDR3 nucleotides read TGTGCCTCCTGCGGGGGCGGATGTGAAAAACTGTTTTTT.

The CDR3 coding sequence is TGTGCCAGCAGCTTGAGGCGGGACTACGGCACAGATACGCAGTATTTT. Translated: CASSLRRDYGTDTQYF. This chain uses TRBV7-9 with TRBJ2-3, with 7 positions matching TRBD2. The V gene's germline CDR1 is SEHNR and CDR2 FQNEAQ (reference sequence). The trim removed 3 bases at V and 1 base at J, leaving 7 bases unmatched. This CDR3 contains 16 residues.

V usage is TRBV4-1 and J usage is TRBJ2-1; 7 bases are a match to TRBD1. CDR1 is MGHRA, CDR2 YSYEKL, per germline. V lost 4 bases and J lost 6; bases outside the gene matches: 9. CDR3 size: 15 residues. The CDR3 DNA reads TGCGCCAGCAGCCCGATGGGGCCAGGGGGCAATGAGCAGTTCTTC. It translates to CASSPMGPGGNEQFF.

The chain is built from TRBV19 and TRBJ2-7; D call uncertain. Germline V lookup: CDR1 LNHDA, CDR2 SQIVND (reference sequence). The CDR3 contains 15 residues. V gave up 4 bases and J gave up 0 bases, with 13 bases separating them. The DNA for the CDR3 is TGTGCCAGTAGTACGCATCGGCAGTTCTCCTACGAGCAGTACTTC. Translating gives CASSTHRQFSYEQYF.

This chain uses TRBV7-2 with TRBJ2-2, with a tentative D call TRBD2 (6 bases). The CDR3 length is 15 residues. Trimming took off 3 bases at V and 3 bases at J, with 11 bases between the two ends. Germline-derived CDR1 and CDR2 are SGHTA and FQGNSA. CDR3: CASSFGGADTGELFF. DNA of the CDR3: TGTGCCAGCAGCTTTGGAGGGGCGGACACCGGGGAGCTGTTTTTT.